The 16 T cell receptor beta chains reported below all come from one sample, sequenced in a study of control samples from healthy donors and cancer patients. TCRdb keeps only in-frame clones here, not all; method: immunoSEQ multiplex PCR. The sample includes about 80,000 clones, roughly 90% of them seen just once. Sequenced material: blood. The receptors originated from a man over 45 in good health.

The V gene is TRBV27, the J gene TRBJ2-1; 7 bases align to TRBD2. Germline values: CDR1 MNHEY, CDR2 SMNVEV (reference sequence). This CDR3 is 15 amino acids long. The V segment lost 2 bases and the J segment 2 bases; nucleotides outside the gene matches: 3. In DNA, the CDR3 is TGTGCCAGCAGTTTAAGCGGGGCCCCCTACAATGAGCAGTTCTTC. Translating it yields CASSLSGAPYNEQFF.

The V gene is TRBV27, the J gene TRBJ1-5; 7 bases match TRBD1. Germline CDR1 and CDR2: MNHEY and SMNVEV (reference sequence). The trim removed 5 bases at V and 2 bases at J, leaving 0 bases unmatched. The CDR3 covers 13 residues. CDR3 nucleotides: TGTGCCAGCAGTACAGGGGGCAATCAGCCCCAGCATTTT. Amino acid sequence: CASSTGGNQPQHF.

This clone was seen a few times. This chain links TRBV5-1 with TRBJ2-1; D gene uncertain. The CDR3 covers 14 residues. Trimming cost V 0 bases and J 4 bases, with 8 bases left between them. CDR1 and CDR2 (germline): SGHRS, YFSETQ. The CDR3 nucleotides read TGCGCCAGCAGCTTGGGCACAGTTTACAATGAGCAGTTCTTC. Protein product: CASSLGTVYNEQFF.

There are a few counts of this clone. The chain joins TRBV27 to TRBJ1-4; D not certain. Germline V gene lookup returns CDR1 MNHEY and CDR2 SMNVEV (reference sequence). The CDR3 covers 15 residues. The V gene lost 10 bases and the J gene lost 8 bases, with 23 bases spanning the gap. This CDR3 reads CATSPSADLREKLFF. CDR3 DNA: TGTGCCACCTCACCTTCCGCAGACTTGAGGGAAAAACTGTTTTTT.

This rearrangement joins TRBV27 to TRBJ2-7, with 7 bases aligning to TRBD2. From germline, CDR1 is MNHEY and CDR2 SMNVEV (reference sequence). This CDR3 comprises 13 residues. Trimming at V came to 6 bases and at J to 4 bases, leaving 6 bases not matched to a gene. CDR3 DNA sequence: TGTGCCAGCAGATTCGTCGGGGGGTACGAGCAGTACTTC. Translation gives CASRFVGGYEQYF.

The chain employs TRBV19 and TRBJ1-5; TRBD1 matches 9 bases. This CDR3 comprises 15 residues. Germline-derived CDR1 and CDR2 are LNHDA and SQIVND (reference sequence). Trimming cost V 5 bases and J 5 bases; bases outside gene matches: 7. CDR3 region: CASSVIRDRDQPQHF. In DNA, the CDR3 is TGTGCCAGTAGTGTGATTCGGGACAGGGATCAGCCCCAGCATTTT.

This rearrangement joins TRBV7-5 to TRBJ2-7; TRBD1 was called by the table and not checked on the DNA. TRBV7-5 is designated a pseudogene. The CDR3 consists of 14 residues. DNA for the CDR3: TGTGCCAGAAGCCCGGACAGGGAGGGGTACGAGCAGTACTTC. Encoded protein: CARSPDREGYEQYF.

The chain has TRBV11-2 and TRBJ2-7; TRBD1 matches 7 bases. CDR1 and CDR2 (germline): SGHAT, FQNNGV. The J segment lost 0 bases and the V segment lost 5 bases, leaving 10 bases of the junction unmatched. The CDR3 is made up of 16 amino acids. The CDR3 DNA reads TGTGCCAGCAGCCCTCAAACGGGGACAGACTCCTACGAGCAGTACTTC. This translates into CASSPQTGTDSYEQYF.

This clone was recorded only once. The chain has TRBV7-3 and TRBJ2-3; D gene unclear. Germline V lookup: CDR1 SGHTA, CDR2 FQGTGA. This CDR3 has 13 residues. The germline V and J ends were trimmed by 3 bases and 4 bases, with 8 bases remaining between them. The CDR3 sequence is CASSLQPSDTQYF. In DNA, the CDR3 is TGTGCCAGCAGCTTGCAGCCCTCAGATACGCAGTATTTT.

The genes are TRBV19 and TRBJ2-6; D unclear. The CDR3 is 15 residues long. Trimming cost V 5 bases and J 1 base, with 9 bases left between them. Germline CDR1 is LNHDA and CDR2 is SQIVND (reference sequence). In nucleotides, the CDR3 is TGTGCCAGTAGTCTAGTGGGGTCTGGGGCCAACGTCCTGACTTTC. Its translation: CASSLVGSGANVLTF.

This clone came up once. In DNA form, the CDR3 reads TGCGCCAGCAGCTTGGAATCTCCGGGGATCGTAACAGATACGCAGTATTTT. It encodes CASSLESPGIVTDTQYF. V gene TRBV5-1 combines with J gene TRBJ2-3, with D possibly TRBD2 on 5 matching bases. The V end lost 0 bases, the J end lost 3 bases, and 17 bases lay between the germline ends. The CDR3 extends over 17 amino acids. The germline CDR1 and CDR2 sequences are SGHRS and YFSETQ.

J is TRBJ2-1 and V is TRBV9; the D is unclear. This CDR3 contains 12 residues. Trimming pared 5 bases from V and 5 bases from J, leaving 8 bases between. Germline-derived CDR1 and CDR2 are SGDLS and YYNGEE. The CDR3, as DNA: TGTGCCAGCAGTTTTGATGACAATGAGCAGTTCTTC. The encoded protein is CASSFDDNEQFF.

The genes are TRBV5-4 and TRBJ2-5, with D possibly being TRBD1 (6 bases). From germline, CDR1 is SGHNT and CDR2 YYREEE (reference sequence). The CDR3 has 16 amino acids. Trimming stripped 7 bases from V and 2 bases from J, with 21 bases between. CDR3 amino acids: CASHPGGGQQQETQYF. CDR3 nucleotide sequence: TGTGCCAGCCACCCGGGCGGCGGACAGCAGCAAGAGACCCAGTACTTC.

The rearrangement links TRBV29-1 to TRBJ1-5; TRBD1 matches 8 bases. From germline, CDR1 is SQVTM and CDR2 ANQGSEA. The CDR3 spans 13 residues. The V segment lost 5 bases and the J segment 6 bases; nucleotides outside the gene matches: 6. The CDR3 DNA reads TGCAGCGTTCGCGACAGGGGCGGTCAGCCCCAGCATTTT. This gives the protein CSVRDRGGQPQHF.

The CDR3 spells CASRQGRGELFF. The CDR3 nucleotides are TGTGCCAGCAGACAGGGTAGAGGGGAGCTGTTTTTT. V gene TRBV12-3 or TRBV12-4 combines with J gene TRBJ2-2; D might be TRBD1 (6 bases). The V end lost 6 bases, the J end lost 8 bases, and 10 bases lay between the germline ends. The CDR3 runs to 12 residues.

The chain recombines TRBV9 with TRBJ2-2; TRBD2 aligns across 11 bases. Germline CDR1 is SGDLS and CDR2 is YYNGEE. With 6 bases clipped from V and 1 base from J, the junction kept 2 bases outside the gene matches. The CDR3 contains 15 residues. The CDR3 DNA sequence: TGTGCCAGCACTCTAGCGGGGGGGAACACCGGGGAGCTGTTTTTT. It is translated as CASTLAGGNTGELFF.